These 13 T cell receptor beta chains share one sample of origin, sequenced in a study of cytomegalovirus exposure and HLA in healthy donors. In the PCR, 60 Vbeta and 13 Jbeta primers were used. TCRdb keeps only in-frame clones here, not all; method: immunoSEQ multiplex PCR. The sample lists approximately 100,000 clones, around two thirds seen once, with over 2.5% in the top ten. Input material: PBMCs. These receptor sequences come from a man between 45 and 60 years old in good health and CMV-seropositive.

This clone was observed once. The chain uses TRBV2 and TRBJ2-5; D gene uncertain. The V gene's germline CDR1 is SNHLY and CDR2 FYNNEI. The CDR3 extends over 14 amino acids. V was clipped by 4 bases and J by 5 bases, with 14 bases between them. The DNA of the CDR3 is TGTGCCAGCAGTGCCTCGACTCCCCCTGAGACCCAGTACTTC. It is translated as CASSASTPPETQYF.

J is TRBJ1-2 and V is TRBV7-9; tentatively, D is TRBD1 (6 bases). The germline V gene has CDR1 SEHNR and CDR2 FQNEAQ (reference sequence). This CDR3 comprises 14 residues. Deletions cut 6 bases from V and 5 bases from J, with 16 bases between. The CDR3 here is CASSYSGTPYGYTF. CDR3 coding DNA: TGTGCCAGCAGTTACTCCGGGACACCTTATGGCTACACCTTC. Combining the CDR3 with reference TRBV7-9 and TRBJ1-2 gives the whole variable domain DTGVSQNPRHKITKRGQNVTFRCDPISEHNRLYWYRQTLGQGPEFLTYFQNEAQLEKSRLLSDRFSAERPKGSFSTLEIQRTEQGDSAMYLCASSYSGTPYGYTFGSGTRLTVV.

This rearrangement joins TRBV11-3 to TRBJ2-1, with a tentative D call TRBD1 (6 bases). The germline V gene has CDR1 SGHNT and CDR2 YENEEA. Trimming shortened V by 4 bases and J by 9 bases, and 19 bases separated the two germline ends. CDR3 length equals 15 residues. In DNA, the CDR3 is TGTGCCAGCAGCTGGAGCTGGCAGGGGAACAGTGAGCAGTTCTTC. Amino acid sequence: CASSWSWQGNSEQFF.

The V and J genes are TRBV27 and TRBJ2-3; TRBD2 matches 11 bases. V was clipped by 5 bases and J by 0 bases; unmatched bases: 13. CDR3 length: 19 amino acids. Germline V lookup: CDR1 MNHEY, CDR2 SMNVEV (reference sequence). The CDR3 loop is CASSLTPRLAGFSTDTQYF. As DNA, the CDR3 is TGTGCCAGCAGTCTAACCCCTCGACTAGCGGGGTTCAGCACAGATACGCAGTATTTT.

Comment on this clone: The junction departs from germline at one end; a sequencing error may be responsible. J is TRBJ1-2 and V is TRBV19, with TRBD1 matching over 9 bases. Germline loops: CDR1 LNHDA, CDR2 SQIVND (reference sequence). The CDR3 runs 16 residues. Here the CDR3 reads CAGSIRHRGRRYGYTF. The CDR3 DNA follows: TGTGCCGGTAGTATTCGCCACAGGGGGCGGCGCTATGGCTACACCTTC.

This clone has only a few counts. The chain joins TRBV6-6 to TRBJ1-5, with D perhaps matching TRBD1 (5 bases). CDR3 length: 12 residues. With 5 bases removed from V and 8 bases from J, the gap between germline ends came to 10 bases. The germline gives CDR1 MNHNY, CDR2 SVGAGI (reference sequence). This CDR3 reads CASSRDSEPQHF. The CDR3 region has the DNA TGTGCCAGCAGTCGCGACAGCGAGCCCCAGCATTTT.

The rearrangement links TRBV9 to TRBJ2-2, with TRBD1 matching over 9 bases. Germline V gene data show CDR1 as SGDLS and CDR2 as YYNGEE. V dropped 4 bases and J dropped 4; count of bases not matched to a gene: 8. This CDR3 region has 16 residues. CDR3 region: CASSPPGTGSTGELFF. CDR3 DNA: TGTGCCAGCAGCCCTCCAGGGACAGGGAGCACCGGGGAGCTGTTTTTT. Supplemented by reference TRBV9 and TRBJ2-2, the full variable domain reads DSGVTQTPKHLITATGQRVTLRCSPRSGDLSVYWYQQSLDQGLQFLIQYYNGEERAKGNILERFSAQQFPDLHSELNLSSLELGDSALYFCASSPPGTGSTGELFFGEGSRLTVL.

The CDR3 nucleotides are TGTGCCAGAAGCCCTCGCAGACAGGGGATAGATGAAAAACTGTTTTTT. It yields the protein CARSPRRQGIDEKLFF. The J gene is TRBJ1-4, the V gene TRBV5-3; 8 nucleotides line up with TRBD1. TRBV5-3 is treated as an ORF (open reading frame) with a function not yet certain. V lost 4 bases and J lost 6; bases outside the gene matches: 11. The CDR3 totals 16 residues.

The chain joins TRBV27 to TRBJ2-5; D is undetermined. The CDR3 has 16 residues. Germline lookup yields CDR1 MNHEY and CDR2 SMNVEV (reference sequence). Trimming took 3 bases from V and 5 from J, leaving 19 bases between them. The CDR3 protein is CASSFKAPRVWETQYF. CDR3 sequence (DNA): TGTGCCAGCAGTTTTAAAGCCCCACGAGTGTGGGAGACCCAGTACTTC.

CDR3 amino acids: CAIVGGEGQPQHF. The DNA of the CDR3 is TGTGCCATCGTGGGGGGAGAAGGGCAGCCCCAGCATTTT. The V call is TRBV2, the J call TRBJ1-5; TRBD1 is a possible D gene (5 bases). The germline V gene has CDR1 SNHLY and CDR2 FYNNEI. The CDR3 is 13 residues long. V lost 10 bases to trimming and J lost 7 bases, with 17 bases between them.

The sample holds one count of this clone. This chain links TRBV28 with TRBJ2-7, with TRBD1 matching over 11 bases. V lost 2 bases, J lost 3 bases, and 3 bases stayed unmatched. The CDR3 is 15 residues long. Germline V CDR1 and CDR2: MDHEN, SYDVKM. The CDR3 coding sequence is TGTGCCAGCAGTTTAGGGACAGGGGGTAGCTACGAGCAGTACTTC. This codes for CASSLGTGGSYEQYF.

The chain links TRBV7-9 to TRBJ1-2; tentative D call: TRBD1 (6 bases). Germline values: CDR1 SEHNR, CDR2 FQNEAQ (reference sequence). V dropped 7 bases and J dropped 4 bases, with 25 bases sitting between them. This CDR3 is 17 amino acids long. CDR3 nucleotides: TGTGCCAGCATCCCTCGGGGGGGCCTAAGAGCGGGCTATGGCTACACCTTC. Translated: CASIPRGGLRAGYGYTF.

V and J are TRBV30 and TRBJ2-5; TRBD2 matches at 13 bases. Germline CDR1 reads GTSNPN; CDR2 reads SVGIG (reference sequence). The CDR3 is 18 residues long. The J segment lost 5 bases and the V segment lost 2 bases, leaving 14 bases of the junction unmatched. The CDR3 spells CAWSSIPGLAGSGETQYF. The CDR3 DNA reads TGTGCCTGGAGTTCGATCCCGGGACTAGCGGGGTCGGGGGAGACCCAGTACTTC.